The 17 T cell receptor beta chains in this list originate from one sample, sequenced in a study of shared clonotypes between healthy human individuals. Profiling relied on immunoSEQ multiplex PCR, and the TCRdb table lists in-frame clones only, not all of them. The table records about 1.5 million clones, 95% to 99% of them present only once. The sequencing sample was made of naive CD4+ T cells sorted from blood. Subset denoted: CD45RA+ positively selected. These receptors all stem from a man aged 30 to 39 in good health.

The chain couples TRBV29-1 to TRBJ2-1, with TRBD1 matching 7 bases. In germline, CDR1 is SQVTM, CDR2 ANQGSEA. V lost 4 bases, J lost 2 bases, and 5 bases stayed unmatched. The CDR3 is 14 amino acids. The CDR3 sequence is CSVAGQGAYNEQFF. In nucleotides, the CDR3 is TGCAGCGTTGCGGGTCAGGGGGCCTACAATGAGCAGTTCTTC.

A note on this clone: This same CDR3 is encoded by further DNA sequences in the sample. The J gene is TRBJ2-5, the V gene TRBV5-1; D is unresolved. The CDR3 covers 13 residues. V was pared by 1 base and J by 2 bases, with 6 bases between. Germline-derived CDR1 and CDR2 are SGHRS and YFSETQ. For the CDR3, the DNA is TGCGCCAGCAGCTTGCTCAGGCAAGAGACCCAGTACTTC. As protein: CASSLLRQETQYF. The full variable domain, in which reference TRBV5-1 and TRBJ2-5 provide the parts outside the CDR3, is KAGVTQTPRYLIKTRGQQVTLSCSPISGHRSVSWYQQTPGQGLQFLFEYFSETQRNKGNFPGRFSGRQFSNSRSEMNVSTLELGDSALYLCASSLLRQETQYFGPGTRLLVL.

This chain connects TRBV7-9 to TRBJ2-3; no definite D call. Germline V gene data show CDR1 as SEHNR and CDR2 as FQNEAQ (reference sequence). CDR3 length equals 15 residues. Trimming removed 2 bases from V and 12 bases from J, with 21 bases in between. This CDR3 is CASSLHGGGPTHQYF. CDR3 coding DNA: TGTGCCAGCAGCTTACATGGTGGTGGGCCAACTCACCAGTATTTT. Complete variable domain (other parts from reference TRBV7-9 and TRBJ2-3): DTGVSQNPRHKITKRGQNVTFRCDPISEHNRLYWYRQTLGQGPEFLTYFQNEAQLEKSRLLSDRFSAERPKGSFSTLEIQRTEQGDSAMYLCASSLHGGGPTHQYFGPGTRLTVL.

The chain joins TRBV9 to TRBJ2-1; D may be TRBD1 or TRBD2 (5 bases each). The CDR3 has 17 residues. V dropped 4 bases and J dropped 7 bases, with 24 bases sitting between them. The germline V gene encodes CDR1 SGDLS and CDR2 YYNGEE. For the CDR3, the DNA is TGTGCCAGCAGCCCTAGCCTCCGCCGGGACGTGGGGAATGAGCAGTTCTTC. Translation gives CASSPSLRRDVGNEQFF.

This chain links TRBV6-6 with TRBJ2-3; D is uncertain. Per germline, CDR1 MNHNY and CDR2 SVGAGI (reference sequence). The CDR3 is made up of 13 amino acids. V was shortened by 7 bases and J by 7 bases, with 15 bases between the two germline ends. In DNA, the CDR3 is TGTGCCAGCACCCGACCGTCGGACCATACGCAGTATTTT. This translates into CASTRPSDHTQYF.

This chain uses TRBV7-9 with TRBJ1-1, with D possibly matching TRBD1 (5 bases). Trimming cost V 1 base and J 4 bases, with 13 bases left between them. The V gene's germline CDR1 is SEHNR and CDR2 FQNEAQ (reference sequence). This CDR3 contains 15 residues. CDR3 residues: CASSLDGRGTTEAFF. The CDR3 DNA is TGTGCCAGCAGCTTAGACGGGAGGGGTACCACTGAAGCTTTCTTT.

The chain links TRBV11-3 to TRBJ2-7; D is uncertain. CDR3 size: 14 residues. Trimming cost V 9 bases and J 2 bases, with 17 bases left between them. Germline V gives CDR1 SGHNT, CDR2 YENEEA. DNA for the CDR3: TGTGCCAGGGGCAATGGGGAATTTACCTACGAGCAGTACTTC. As protein: CARGNGEFTYEQYF.

The chain joins TRBV10-3 to TRBJ2-7, with a possible D match to TRBD1 (6 bases). V was pared by 5 bases and J by 6 bases, with 17 bases between. The germline gives CDR1 ENHRY, CDR2 SYGVKD. The CDR3 runs 14 residues. The CDR3 here is CAISTQGSPLEQYF. The CDR3 nucleotides are TGTGCCATCAGTACACAGGGCTCCCCACTCGAGCAGTACTTC.

This chain links TRBV5-4 with TRBJ1-1; the match to TRBD1 covers 8 bases. Germline CDR1 and CDR2: SGHNT and YYREEE (reference sequence). V trimming: 3 bases; J trimming: 0 bases; junction bases outside the gene matches: 4. CDR3 length: 15 amino acids. CDR3 protein: CASSSPGQVNTEAFF. The CDR3 region has the DNA TGTGCCAGCAGCTCACCGGGACAGGTGAACACTGAAGCTTTCTTT.

The V and J genes are TRBV10-2 and TRBJ2-1, with 10 bases fitting TRBD2. Losses at the gene ends were 8 bases for V and 4 bases for J; bases not matched to a gene: 5. The length of the CDR3 is 14 residues. Germline CDR1 WSHSY, CDR2 SAAADI. CDR3 DNA sequence: TGCGCCAGCGGGGGACTAGCGAGTTACAATGAGCAGTTCTTC. It specifies CASGGLASYNEQFF.

This clone was found once. This rearrangement joins TRBV13 to TRBJ2-5; the D is unclear. Per germline, CDR1 PRHDT and CDR2 FYEKMQ (reference sequence). This CDR3 has 11 amino acids. The germline V and J ends were trimmed by 4 bases and 9 bases, with 9 bases remaining between them. The CDR3 sequence is CASSSPAAQYF. The CDR3 bases are TGTGCCAGCAGCTCCCCCGCGGCCCAGTACTTC.

V and J are TRBV7-8 and TRBJ1-4; 9 nucleotides match TRBD1. Germline V gene lookup returns CDR1 SGHVS and CDR2 FQNEAQ. This CDR3 has 16 amino acids. Trimming cost V 5 bases and J 5 bases; bases outside gene matches: 9. The CDR3 nucleotides read TGTGCCAGCAGCAGTAACCCCGGGACAGGGAATGAAAAACTGTTTTTT. Amino acid sequence: CASSSNPGTGNEKLFF.

The CDR3 here is CASSFTDFAHEQYF. CDR3 bases: TGCGCCAGCAGCTTCACCGACTTTGCCCACGAGCAGTACTTC. The V and J genes are TRBV5-1 and TRBJ2-7; D gene ambiguous. CDR3 length: 14 residues. V was clipped by 2 bases and J by 5 bases, with 14 bases between them. Germline V CDR1 and CDR2: SGHRS, YFSETQ.

The chain combines TRBV5-1 with TRBJ1-1; tentatively, D is TRBD1 (6 bases). Deletions cut 0 bases from V and 1 base from J, with 22 bases between. The CDR3 sequence is 19 residues long. From germline, CDR1 is SGHRS and CDR2 YFSETQ. The CDR3 nucleotides are TGCGCCAGCAGCTTGGCAGGGGTCTCAGGGACCCTCTCGAACACTGAAGCTTTCTTT. Translating it yields CASSLAGVSGTLSNTEAFF.

The chain couples TRBV2 to TRBJ1-4; TRBD1 matches 7 bases. Germline V lookup: CDR1 SNHLY, CDR2 FYNNEI. The CDR3 totals 14 residues. V dropped 2 bases and J dropped 8; count of bases not matched to a gene: 5. The CDR3 loop is CASSERGPGEKLFF. The CDR3 DNA reads TGTGCCAGCAGTGAAAGGGGGCCAGGAGAAAAACTGTTTTTT.

The chain recombines TRBV9 with TRBJ2-2; D not certain. The V gene's germline CDR1 is SGDLS and CDR2 YYNGEE. V dropped 4 bases and J dropped 0 bases, with 4 bases sitting between them. The CDR3 contains 13 residues. For the CDR3, the DNA is TGTGCCAGCAGCACCTCGAACACCGGGGAGCTGTTTTTT. It yields the protein CASSTSNTGELFF.

Concerning this clone itself: Other DNA sequences in the same sample also yield this CDR3. J is TRBJ2-5 and V is TRBV28, with D unclear. This CDR3 is built from 11 residues. Trimming cost V 6 bases and J 1 base, with 3 bases left between them. Looked up from germline, CDR1 is MDHEN and CDR2 is SYDVKM. CDR3 DNA sequence: TGTGCCAGCAGCCCCCAAGAGACCCAGTACTTC. Residues: CASSPQETQYF.